What follows are 25 T cell receptor beta chains derived from one specimen sequenced in a study of T cells in Graves' hyperthyroidism and ophthalmopathy. Amplified TCR beta CDR3 regions came from RNA transcripts. RT-PCR in the first round (using the HTBI primer set) targeted the TCR CDR3. MiXCR, applied by TCRdb to the multiplex PCR reads, yields one record per CDR3 protein. Among roughly 500,000 distinct CDR3 sequences, under 60% were seen once, and the ten largest hold around 20%. Sequenced material: peripheral blood or thyroid tissue (not recorded which). The origin of the receptors is an adult woman with Graves' disease, either hyperthyroidism or ophthalmopathy (not recorded which).

This clonotype was seen at least ten times. V gene TRBV6-2 or TRBV6-3 combines with J gene TRBJ1-5, with D unclear. Trimming pared 0 bases from V and 6 bases from J, leaving 3 bases between. CDR1 is MNHEY and CDR2 is SVGEGT in the germline V gene. This CDR3 region has 12 residues. The CDR3 DNA reads TGTGCCAGCAGTTACTCCGGTCAGCCCCAGCATTTT. This sequence encodes CASSYSGQPQHF.

This clonotype was counted once. The chain combines TRBV25-1 with TRBJ1-2; D perhaps matches TRBD1 (5 bases). CDR1 MGHDK and CDR2 SYGVNS come from the germline V gene. There are 15 residues in the CDR3. Trimming removed 1 base at V and 4 bases at J, with 13 bases between. In nucleotides, the CDR3 is TGTGCCAGCAGTGAATCAGGGAAAAATTCCTATGGCTACACCTTC. Encoded protein: CASSESGKNSYGYTF.

This clonotype was seen ten or more times. The chain employs TRBV6-6 and TRBJ2-7, with D tentatively TRBD1 or TRBD2 (6 bases each). V was trimmed by 2 bases and J by 2 bases, leaving 13 bases between them. The germline V gene has CDR1 MNHNY and CDR2 SVGAGI (reference sequence). The CDR3 runs 15 residues. In nucleotides, the CDR3 is TGTGCCAGCAGTTACCAGGGGCCGGGGGCCTACGAGCAGTACTTC. It encodes CASSYQGPGAYEQYF.

A note on this clonotype: This may be a read error, as it is one base from a much larger clone. Here the CDR3 reads CASVGQYNSPLHF. CDR3 DNA: TGTGCCAGCGTGGGACAGTATAATTCACCCCTCCACTTT. The rearrangement uses TRBV2 and TRBJ1-6; 7 positions match TRBD1. This CDR3 is 13 amino acids long. CDR1 is SNHLY, CDR2 FYNNEI, per germline. The ends lost 8 bases at V and 4 bases at J; junction bases unmatched: 2.

This clonotype was seen at least ten times. V gene TRBV12-3 or TRBV12-4 combines with J gene TRBJ2-5, with TRBD2 matching over 7 bases. The CDR3 has 14 residues. The V segment lost 5 bases and the J segment 4 bases; nucleotides outside the gene matches: 7. The CDR3 nucleotides read TGTGCCAGCAGTGTAGGCGGGAGTTTAGAGACCCAGTACTTC. Encoded protein: CASSVGGSLETQYF.

There are many counts of this clonotype. The chain has TRBV27 and TRBJ1-2; tentatively, D is TRBD1 (5 bases). With 6 bases removed from V and 1 base from J, the gap between germline ends came to 12 bases. The CDR3 spans 14 residues. Germline V gene data show CDR1 as MNHEY and CDR2 as SMNVEV (reference sequence). CDR3 DNA sequence: TGTGCCAGCAGCCTCGACAGCCTTAACTATGGCTACACCTTC. The encoded protein is CASSLDSLNYGYTF.

The chain is built from TRBV5-1 and TRBJ1-5; TRBD1 might be the D (6 bases). The CDR3 spans 13 residues. Trimming left V 4 bases short and J 3 bases short, with 8 bases between. Germline-derived CDR1 and CDR2 are SGHRS and YFSETQ. The CDR3 spells CASSTGNNQPQHF. The CDR3, as DNA: TGCGCCAGCAGCACAGGGAACAATCAGCCCCAGCATTTT.

This clonotype occurred many times. The chain links TRBV20-1 to TRBJ1-2; no firm D call. Germline lookup yields CDR1 DFQATT and CDR2 SNEGSKA (reference sequence). V was shortened by 2 bases and J by 3 bases, with 7 bases between the two germline ends. The CDR3 sequence is 12 residues long. CDR3 sequence reads: CSARWQYYGYTF. DNA for the CDR3: TGCAGTGCTAGATGGCAGTACTATGGCTACACCTTC.

This chain joins TRBV7-2 and TRBJ2-7; 11 bases match TRBD2. The CDR3 is 17 amino acids. V dropped 2 bases and J dropped 2; count of bases not matched to a gene: 8. From germline, CDR1 is SGHTA and CDR2 FQGNSA. The CDR3 protein is CASSLRGIAGGTYEQYF. In DNA form, the CDR3 reads TGTGCCAGCAGCTTAAGGGGGATAGCGGGAGGGACCTACGAGCAGTACTTC.

This clonotype was counted many times. This sequence joins TRBV7-2 and TRBJ2-7; 10 nucleotides match TRBD1. Germline V gives CDR1 SGHTA, CDR2 FQGNSA. The CDR3 consists of 15 residues. V lost 4 bases, J lost 5 bases, and 8 bases stayed unmatched. The CDR3 bases are TGTGCCAGCAGCTCGACAGGGGGCGAATTCCACGAGCAGTACTTC. It encodes CASSSTGGEFHEQYF.

This clonotype was counted ten times or more. The rearrangement joins TRBV2 to TRBJ1-4; D gene ambiguous. Germline loops: CDR1 SNHLY, CDR2 FYNNEI. This CDR3 spans 14 amino acids. Trimming cost V 6 bases and J 8 bases, with 16 bases left between them. The CDR3 DNA reads TGTGCCAGCAGCATCGAATCCCGGAGCGAAAAACTGTTTTTT. Protein: CASSIESRSEKLFF. Supplemented by reference TRBV2 and TRBJ1-4, the full variable domain reads EPEVTQTPSHQVTQMGQEVILRCVPISNHLYFYWYRQILGQKVEFLVSFYNNEISEKSEIFDDQFSVERPDGSNFTLKIRSTKLEDSAMYFCASSIESRSEKLFFGSGTQLSVL.

This clonotype was counted a single time. This chain uses TRBV2 with TRBJ2-7; 10 bases align to TRBD1. CDR3 length: 14 residues. V gave up 7 bases and J gave up 5 bases; unmatched junction bases: 8. Germline CDR1 reads SNHLY; CDR2 reads FYNNEI. The DNA of the CDR3 is TGTGCCAGCAACCCTGGACAGGGGGTGGACGAGCAGTACTTC. The encoded protein is CASNPGQGVDEQYF.

This clonotype came up many times. V is TRBV4-1 and J is TRBJ1-5, with D uncertain. Deletions cut 8 bases from V and 5 bases from J, with 25 bases between. The CDR3 is made up of 17 amino acids. Germline V gives CDR1 MGHRA, CDR2 YSYEKL. CDR3 in amino acids: CASRPVGRVGFDQPQHF. Written as DNA, the CDR3 is TGCGCCAGCCGACCAGTAGGAAGGGTGGGTTTCGATCAGCCCCAGCATTTT.

Details on this clonotype: This may be a read error: a much more frequent sequence differs by one nucleotide. The genes are TRBV7-8 and TRBJ1-3; 7 bases fit TRBD1. Per the germline V gene, CDR1 is SGHVS and CDR2 is FQNEAQ. This CDR3 comprises 15 residues. The CDR3 DNA reads as TGTGCCAGCAGCTTGGACAGGACTTCTGGAAGCACCATATATTTT. This encodes CASSLDRTSGSTIYF.

This clonotype has a count of ten or more. This sequence joins TRBV20-1 and TRBJ1-5; 9 nucleotides match TRBD1. This CDR3 has 15 amino acids. Per germline, CDR1 DFQATT and CDR2 SNEGSKA (reference sequence). The V and J ends lost 4 bases and 2 bases, in that order; junction bases with no gene match: 6. CDR3 loop: CSATWTGEGNQPQHF. In DNA form, the CDR3 reads TGCAGTGCTACCTGGACAGGGGAAGGCAATCAGCCCCAGCATTTT.

With regard to this clonotype: As the CDR3 is not closed by the conserved phenylalanine or tryptophan, this likely results from a read error. J is TRBJ1-4 and V is TRBV29-1; a weak D match, TRBD1 (6 bases). Germline V CDR1 and CDR2: SQVTM, ANQGSEA. V lost 7 bases and J 7 bases, leaving 22 bases between the germline ends. The CDR3 runs to 15 residues. CDR3 amino acids: CSAGGLNRAGEKLFS. The CDR3 nucleotides read TGCAGCGCCGGGGGCCTGAACAGGGCCGGTGAAAAACTGTTTTCT.

This clonotype was detected only a few times. The chain has TRBV2 and TRBJ2-6; no clear D gene. The CDR3 runs 13 residues. The V end was cut by 7 bases, the J end by 4 bases, with 8 bases between. Germline assignment: CDR1 SNHLY and CDR2 FYNNEI. This CDR3 reads CASIERGANVLTF. In DNA form, the CDR3 reads TGTGCCAGCATCGAACGCGGGGCCAACGTCCTGACTTTC.

This clonotype was observed many times. The chain combines TRBV6-1 with TRBJ1-5; no clear D. Trimming shortened V by 6 bases and J by 5 bases, and 8 bases separated the two germline ends. The CDR3 spans 12 residues. CDR1 and CDR2 (germline): MNHNS, SASEGT. CDR3 bases: TGTGCCAGCAGGGAGGGCGATCAGCCCCAGCATTTT. Residues: CASREGDQPQHF.

V gene TRBV28 combines with J gene TRBJ1-2; TRBD1 matches at 7 bases. The germline V gene encodes CDR1 MDHEN and CDR2 SYDVKM. The CDR3 runs 17 residues. J gave up 3 bases and V 5 bases, and 15 bases lay outside the gene matches. CDR3 DNA: TGTGCCAGCAGTCCAAGGAACTGGGACAGAAGGGACTATGGCTACACCTTC. It is translated as CASSPRNWDRRDYGYTF.

This clonotype turned up a few times. It may be a read error: a sequence one base away is much more abundant. This chain uses TRBV2 with TRBJ1-1; D call uncertain. The CDR3 length is 12 residues. Germline V gene sequence: CDR1 SNHLY, CDR2 FYNNEI. V gave up 7 bases and J gave up 4 bases, with 10 bases separating them. The CDR3 nucleotides read TGTGCCAGCAAGGCGGTGGGCACTGAAGCTTTCTTT. It is translated as CASKAVGTEAFF. Drawing the rest from reference TRBV2 and TRBJ1-1, the complete variable domain is EPEVTQTPSHQVTQMGQEVILRCVPISNHLYFYWYRQILGQKVEFLVSFYNNEISEKSEIFDDQFSVERPDGSNFTLKIRSTKLEDSAMYFCASKAVGTEAFFGQGTRLTVV.

To note about this clonotype: The junction differs from germline at one of its ends, possibly a read error. This chain connects TRBV7-8 to TRBJ2-2; possibly TRBD1 for D (6 bases). The length of the CDR3 is 18 residues. Germline CDR1 reads SGHVS; CDR2 reads FQNEAQ. The CDR3 protein is CASSLYLQGPTNTGELFF. DNA for the CDR3: TGTGCCAGCAGCTTATATCTACAGGGTCCCACGAACACTGGGGAGCTGTTTTTT.

In its sample, this clonotype was seen many times. The chain is built from TRBV20-1 and TRBJ1-5, with TRBD1 matching 8 bases. Germline-derived CDR1 and CDR2 are DFQATT and SNEGSKA (reference sequence). J was trimmed by 4 bases and V by 0 bases; bases with no gene match: 2. There are 14 residues in the CDR3. The CDR3 DNA reads as TGCAGTGCTAGAGACCGGACAGGGAATCAGCCCCAGCATTTT. Its protein is CSARDRTGNQPQHF.

The genes are TRBV7-9 and TRBJ2-7; 12 positions agree with TRBD2. Trimming removed 3 bases from V and 5 bases from J; junction bases left unmatched: 5. The CDR3 length is 15 residues. Looked up from germline, CDR1 is SEHNR and CDR2 is FQNEAQ (reference sequence). CDR3 residues: CASSLRLAGVDEQYF. DNA for the CDR3: TGTGCCAGCAGCTTGCGACTAGCGGGAGTGGACGAGCAGTACTTC.

This clonotype showed up just once. The rearrangement links TRBV9 to TRBJ2-5; D is unclear. V was pared by 3 bases and J by 1 base, with 13 bases between. Germline V CDR1 and CDR2: SGDLS, YYNGEE. This CDR3 is 15 amino acids long. The CDR3 region is CASSADGTLQETQYF. CDR3 DNA: TGTGCCAGCAGCGCAGATGGAACACTCCAAGAGACCCAGTACTTC.

The table lists this clonotype with a few counts. The chain recombines TRBV7-8 with TRBJ1-2; D is undetermined. Trimming cost V 2 bases and J 2 bases, with 12 bases left between them. The germline CDR1 and CDR2 sequences are SGHVS and FQNEAQ. The CDR3 spans 15 residues. CDR3 in DNA: TGTGCCAGCAGCTTAAGGTCCTCCCTAAACTATGGCTACACCTTC. This gives the protein CASSLRSSLNYGYTF. Full variable domain (rest looked up from reference TRBV7-8 and TRBJ1-2): GAGVSQSPRYKVAKRGQDVALRCDPISGHVSLFWYQQALGQGPEFLTYFQNEAQLDKSGLPSDRFFAERPEGSVSTLKIQRTQQEDSAVYLCASSLRSSLNYGYTFGSGTRLTVV.